These 10 T cell receptor beta chains came from one sample sequenced in a study of CD8 T cells in ankylosing spondylitis. TCRdb analysed the 5' RACE reads with MiXCR anew, one entry per CDR3 protein. The sample has around 130,000 distinct CDR3 sequences, more than 6.5% seen once. Sequences were obtained from blood, either unsorted or a sorted T cell fraction (not recorded which). These receptors all stem from a male donor with ankylosing spondylitis or in good health (not recorded which).

The sample holds many counts of this clonotype. In nucleotides, the CDR3 is TGCGCCAGCAGCCGCCAGGACTCCCTAATGGACATTCAGTACTTC. Amino acid sequence: CASSRQDSLMDIQYF. The V gene is TRBV5-1, the J gene TRBJ2-4; a weak D match, TRBD2 (5 bases). Germline V lookup: CDR1 SGHRS, CDR2 YFSETQ. Trimming removed 4 bases at V and 8 bases at J, with 19 bases between. The CDR3 loop spans 15 amino acids.

This clonotype has at least ten counts. The chain carries TRBV12-3 or TRBV12-4 and TRBJ2-5; D is ambiguous. Between the trimmed V and J ends, which lost 1 base and 8 bases, there was a span of 5 bases. This CDR3 contains 11 residues. The CDR3 region is CASSLDRTQYF. CDR3 in DNA: TGTGCCAGCAGTTTAGATCGAACCCAGTACTTC.

This clonotype appeared many times. The chain joins TRBV10-3 to TRBJ2-5; D possibly corresponds to TRBD2 (6 bases). CDR1 and CDR2 from the germline V gene are ENHRY and SYGVKD. The length of the CDR3 is 17 residues. Trimming pared 4 bases from V and 2 bases from J, leaving 20 bases between. CDR3 sequence reads: CAISATGKGTPQETQYF. The CDR3 DNA reads TGTGCCATCAGTGCTACTGGGAAGGGGACTCCACAAGAGACCCAGTACTTC.

The chain combines TRBV20-1 with TRBJ2-1; D may be TRBD1 (6 bases). The CDR3 runs to 17 residues. The V end lost 0 bases, the J end lost 8 bases, and 23 bases lay between the germline ends. Germline lookup yields CDR1 DFQATT and CDR2 SNEGSKA (reference sequence). The CDR3 DNA reads TGCAGTGCTAGAGATTTAATCGTCGAACAGGGCAGACATGAGCAGTTCTTC. Its translation is CSARDLIVEQGRHEQFF.

V and J are TRBV6-1 and TRBJ1-2; D unresolved. CDR1 MNHNS and CDR2 SASEGT come from the germline V gene. The germline V and J ends were trimmed by 8 bases and 7 bases, with 23 bases remaining between them. There are 15 residues in the CDR3. In nucleotides, the CDR3 is TGTGCCAGCGCTCCGGGTCCAAGTTATCCCTCTGGCTACACCTTC. Protein product: CASAPGPSYPSGYTF.

This clonotype has a count of ten or more. This chain links TRBV5-1 with TRBJ1-6; the match to TRBD1 covers 9 bases. The junction had 7 bases not matched to a gene; V was cut back by 5 bases and J by 10 bases. This CDR3 comprises 14 residues. Per germline, CDR1 SGHRS and CDR2 YFSETQ. The CDR3 DNA follows: TGCGCCAGCAGACCGGACAGGGGTCGATCACCCCTCCACTTT. Its protein is CASRPDRGRSPLHF.

CDR3 nucleotides: TGCAGTGCTAGAGGACAGGGAAAAAACATTCAGTACTTC. Residues: CSARGQGKNIQYF. The gene calls are TRBV20-1 and TRBJ2-4; the match to TRBD1 covers 7 bases. Germline V gene sequence: CDR1 DFQATT, CDR2 SNEGSKA (reference sequence). The V and J ends lost 1 base and 4 bases, in that order; junction bases with no gene match: 1. The CDR3 has 13 residues.

This clonotype has at least ten counts. This sequence joins TRBV7-3 and TRBJ1-1; D gene unclear. Germline CDR1 reads SGHTA; CDR2 reads FQGTGA. V was cut by 2 bases and J by 3 bases, with 19 bases left in between. This CDR3 comprises 17 residues. The CDR3 DNA reads as TGTGCCAGCAGCTTACAACAGATCTCTTATTGGGACACTGAAGCTTTCTTT. It codes for CASSLQQISYWDTEAFF.

This clonotype was counted ten times or more. The chain has TRBV20-1 and TRBJ2-4, with D possibly being TRBD2 (7 bases). The ends were cut back, 5 bases at V and 0 bases at J, with 14 bases in the middle. The CDR3 runs to 15 residues. Per the germline V gene, CDR1 is DFQATT and CDR2 is SNEGSKA (reference sequence). CDR3 residues: CSAGGAGTAKNIQYF. The CDR3 DNA follows: TGCAGTGCTGGGGGGGCAGGGACAGCCAAAAACATTCAGTACTTC.

This clonotype was counted at least ten times. The V gene is TRBV5-1, the J gene TRBJ2-1, with D hard to call. The CDR3 sequence is 13 residues long. Germline V gene sequence: CDR1 SGHRS, CDR2 YFSETQ. With 0 bases removed from V and 5 bases from J, the gap between germline ends came to 6 bases. For the CDR3, the DNA is TGCGCCAGCAGCTTGGGGCTAAACAATGAGCAGTTCTTC. Translating it yields CASSLGLNNEQFF.